The 17 T cell receptor beta chains listed next were all sequenced from one sample in a study of blood T cell repertoires in COVID-19. Sequenced by immunoSEQ multiplex PCR; TCRdb stores in-frame clones only, minus some. The data contain tens of thousands of clones, approximately 92% of them singletons. The sample comprised peripheral blood. The receptors were sampled from a man between 60 and 70 years old with acute or convalescent COVID-19.

This clone has only one observation. This chain joins TRBV5-1 and TRBJ1-2, with a tentative D call TRBD1 (5 bases). This CDR3 region has 16 residues. Trimming stripped 4 bases from V and 2 bases from J, with 18 bases between. The V gene's germline CDR1 is SGHRS and CDR2 YFSETQ. The CDR3 sequence: CASSRTVGGANYGYTF. The CDR3, as DNA: TGCGCCAGCAGCCGAACGGTTGGAGGGGCCAACTATGGCTACACCTTC. Filled out from reference TRBV5-1 and TRBJ1-2, the complete variable domain reads KAGVTQTPRYLIKTRGQQVTLSCSPISGHRSVSWYQQTPGQGLQFLFEYFSETQRNKGNFPGRFSGRQFSNSRSEMNVSTLELGDSALYLCASSRTVGGANYGYTFGSGTRLTVV.

The J gene is TRBJ1-6, the V gene TRBV15, with 10 bases identical to TRBD1. The CDR3 length is 19 residues. Germline assignment: CDR1 LNHNV and CDR2 YYDKDF (reference sequence). The V segment lost 1 base and the J segment 6 bases; nucleotides outside the gene matches: 12. CDR3 loop: CATSRGPGTGALSNSPLHF. CDR3 coding DNA: TGTGCCACCAGCAGAGGGCCCGGGACAGGGGCCCTTTCTAATTCACCCCTCCACTTT.

The rearrangement joins TRBV6-2 or TRBV6-3 to TRBJ2-5, with 9 bases identical to TRBD2. V lost 1 base, J lost 5 bases, and 8 bases stayed unmatched. Looked up from germline, CDR1 is MNHEY and CDR2 is SVGEGT. The CDR3 is 16 residues long. The CDR3 region has the DNA TGTGCCAGCAGTTACTGGGTAGCGGGAGAGGGTGAGACCCAGTACTTC. Translating it yields CASSYWVAGEGETQYF.

In this sample, this clone turned up once. The J gene is TRBJ2-1, the V gene TRBV6-6; 10 nucleotides match TRBD2. Trimming removed 4 bases from V and 9 bases from J; junction bases left unmatched: 6. Germline V CDR1 and CDR2: MNHNY, SVGAGI (reference sequence). This CDR3 has 14 residues. CDR3 DNA: TGTGCCAGCAGTTCCCTAGCGGGAGTCAGTGAGCAGTTCTTC. It translates to CASSSLAGVSEQFF.

The genes are TRBV30 and TRBJ2-3, with D possibly TRBD2 on 7 matching bases. This CDR3 has 12 amino acids. V lost 1 base and J lost 6, with 8 bases in between. The germline V gene encodes CDR1 GTSNPN and CDR2 SVGIG (reference sequence). The CDR3 region has the DNA TGTGCCTGGAGTGGGGGGGGCGATACGCAGTATTTT. It codes for CAWSGGGDTQYF.

DNA of the CDR3: TGTGCCAGCAGTAACAGACCGGGAGTCTACGAGCAGTTCTTC. Translated: CASSNRPGVYEQFF. The V and J genes are TRBV6-2 or TRBV6-3 and TRBJ2-1; D might be TRBD2 (6 bases). The CDR3 is 14 amino acids. V dropped 5 bases and J dropped 10 bases, with 18 bases sitting between them. Germline V gives CDR1 MNHEY, CDR2 SVGEGT.

This clone was seen only a few times. The chain employs TRBV7-8 and TRBJ2-1, with TRBD2 matching 9 bases. Per germline, CDR1 SGHVS and CDR2 FQNEAQ. V lost 8 bases and J lost 3; bases outside the gene matches: 2. The CDR3 is made up of 13 amino acids. CDR3 protein: CASGGRVYNEQFF. The CDR3 DNA follows: TGTGCCAGCGGCGGGAGGGTCTACAATGAGCAGTTCTTC.

The rearrangement uses TRBV27 and TRBJ2-1, with 10 bases identical to TRBD1. The CDR3 consists of 15 residues. Losses at the gene ends were 5 bases for V and 5 bases for J; bases not matched to a gene: 6. Germline V CDR1 and CDR2: MNHEY, SMNVEV (reference sequence). CDR3 DNA: TGTGCCAGCAGTACCGGGACAGGGGCCGACAATGAGCAGTTCTTC. This gives the protein CASSTGTGADNEQFF.

The chain couples TRBV19 to TRBJ2-5, with a possible D match to TRBD1 (6 bases). V gave up 4 bases and J gave up 1 base, with 16 bases separating them. The CDR3 extends over 16 amino acids. Germline V gene data show CDR1 as LNHDA and CDR2 as SQIVND (reference sequence). CDR3 DNA: TGTGCCAGTAGTACCTCAGGGGACATTAGCCAAGAGACCCAGTACTTC. It specifies CASSTSGDISQETQYF.

The gene calls are TRBV5-1 and TRBJ2-2; D may be TRBD1 (5 bases). Germline V gene data show CDR1 as SGHRS and CDR2 as YFSETQ. Trimming took 0 bases from V and 2 from J, leaving 14 bases between them. The CDR3 sequence is 17 residues long. The CDR3 sequence is CASSLAPTGVNTGELFF. CDR3 in DNA: TGCGCCAGCAGCTTGGCCCCTACAGGAGTTAACACCGGGGAGCTGTTTTTT.

V gene TRBV28 combines with J gene TRBJ1-2, with 7 nucleotides matching TRBD1. There are 15 residues in the CDR3. V was pared by 2 bases and J by 4 bases, with 7 bases of the junction left unmatched. Germline V gene data show CDR1 as MDHEN and CDR2 as SYDVKM. For the CDR3, the DNA is TGTGCCAGCAGTTTAATCGGACAGGAATTCTATGGCTACACCTTC. Residues: CASSLIGQEFYGYTF.

The V and J genes are TRBV7-3 and TRBJ2-1; 8 bases match TRBD2. The CDR3 is made up of 14 amino acids. V shed 6 bases, J shed 8 bases, and the junction held 9 bases outside the gene matches. The germline CDR1 and CDR2 sequences are SGHTA and FQGTGA. The CDR3 DNA sequence: TGTGCCAGCAGGGAGGGACTAGACGACCATGAGCAGTTCTTC. The encoded protein is CASREGLDDHEQFF.

The V and J genes are TRBV6-5 and TRBJ1-4; possibly TRBD1 for D (5 bases). This CDR3 spans 12 amino acids. CDR1 and CDR2 from the germline V gene are MNHEY and SVGAGI. V was cut by 6 bases and J by 5 bases, with 7 bases left in between. CDR3 amino acids: CASRNRNEKLFF. The CDR3 DNA follows: TGTGCCAGCAGGAACAGGAATGAAAAACTGTTTTTT.

This clone was seen a handful of times. The chain employs TRBV28 and TRBJ2-7, with TRBD2 matching over 7 bases. The CDR3 is 14 amino acids. Germline trimming cut 3 bases from V and 6 bases from J; bases unmatched to any gene: 8. Germline V gene data show CDR1 as MDHEN and CDR2 as SYDVKM. The CDR3 sequence: CASSLGGDLTEQYF. CDR3 in DNA: TGTGCCAGCAGTTTGGGGGGGGACCTAACCGAGCAGTACTTC.

The rearrangement joins TRBV10-3 to TRBJ2-3; D ambiguous. Per the germline V gene, CDR1 is ENHRY and CDR2 is SYGVKD. V was pared by 10 bases and J by 6 bases, with 17 bases between. CDR3 length: 13 residues. CDR3 sequence reads: CATAGKPEDTQYF. The DNA for the CDR3 is TGTGCCACCGCCGGCAAACCGGAGGATACGCAGTATTTT.

The chain recombines TRBV25-1 with TRBJ2-5, with D unresolved. Deletions cut 2 bases from V and 0 bases from J, with 7 bases between. The length of the CDR3 is 14 residues. Germline CDR1 reads MGHDK; CDR2 reads SYGVNS. This CDR3 reads CASSETKYQETQYF. CDR3 coding DNA: TGTGCCAGCAGTGAAACAAAGTACCAAGAGACCCAGTACTTC.

This CDR3 is CASTPTGAYGYTF. In DNA form, the CDR3 reads TGTGCCAGCACCCCGACAGGGGCATATGGCTACACCTTC. This rearrangement joins TRBV6-5 to TRBJ1-2; TRBD1 aligns across 8 bases. The CDR3 sequence is 13 residues long. Trimming at V came to 7 bases and at J to 5 bases, leaving 6 bases not matched to a gene. Germline CDR1 reads MNHEY; CDR2 reads SVGAGI.